A single sample gave rise to the 4 T cell receptor beta chains below, sequenced in a study of radiotherapy plus CTLA-4 blockade in lung cancer. Sequencing used immunoSEQ multiplex PCR; TCRdb keeps in-frame clones, though not all of them. The sample lists fewer than 50,000 clones, around 86% seen once, with less than 25% in the top ten. Specimen: peripheral blood, collected from a patient treated with radiotherapy plus ipilimumab. All receptors derive from a human donor with non-small cell lung cancer whose response to radiotherapy plus ipilimumab could not be evaluated.

This clone appeared a single time. The chain employs TRBV7-3 and TRBJ2-3, with 7 bases aligning to TRBD2. The V and J ends lost 5 bases and 9 bases, in that order; junction bases with no gene match: 5. The germline V gene has CDR1 SGHTA and CDR2 FQGTGA. The length of the CDR3 is 12 residues. The CDR3 spells CASSPTSPTQYF. Here the CDR3 DNA reads TGTGCCAGCAGCCCGACTAGCCCGACGCAGTATTTT.

The chain employs TRBV2 and TRBJ2-7; D may be TRBD1 (5 bases). CDR3 size: 11 residues. Trimming removed 11 bases at V and 5 bases at J, with 13 bases between. The germline gives CDR1 SNHLY, CDR2 FYNNEI. CDR3: CAGADGNEQYF. CDR3 coding DNA: TGTGCCGGGGCCGATGGGAACGAGCAGTACTTC.

CDR3 region: CASSRKDRPETQYF. The CDR3 nucleotides read TGTGCCAGCAGCCGAAAGGACAGGCCGGAGACCCAGTACTTC. The V and J genes are TRBV7-9 and TRBJ2-5; 7 bases are shared with TRBD1. In germline, CDR1 is SEHNR, CDR2 FQNEAQ (reference sequence). The CDR3 contains 14 residues. V shed 5 bases, J shed 5 bases, and the junction held 8 bases outside the gene matches.

V is TRBV4-3 and J is TRBJ1-2; no clear D gene. The V gene lost 0 bases and the J gene lost 4 bases, with 15 bases spanning the gap. Germline V gives CDR1 LGHNA, CDR2 YSLEER. The CDR3 is 16 residues long. The CDR3 is CASSQDSPRVGYGYTF. CDR3 DNA: TGCGCCAGCAGCCAAGATTCGCCCCGAGTCGGCTATGGCTACACCTTC.